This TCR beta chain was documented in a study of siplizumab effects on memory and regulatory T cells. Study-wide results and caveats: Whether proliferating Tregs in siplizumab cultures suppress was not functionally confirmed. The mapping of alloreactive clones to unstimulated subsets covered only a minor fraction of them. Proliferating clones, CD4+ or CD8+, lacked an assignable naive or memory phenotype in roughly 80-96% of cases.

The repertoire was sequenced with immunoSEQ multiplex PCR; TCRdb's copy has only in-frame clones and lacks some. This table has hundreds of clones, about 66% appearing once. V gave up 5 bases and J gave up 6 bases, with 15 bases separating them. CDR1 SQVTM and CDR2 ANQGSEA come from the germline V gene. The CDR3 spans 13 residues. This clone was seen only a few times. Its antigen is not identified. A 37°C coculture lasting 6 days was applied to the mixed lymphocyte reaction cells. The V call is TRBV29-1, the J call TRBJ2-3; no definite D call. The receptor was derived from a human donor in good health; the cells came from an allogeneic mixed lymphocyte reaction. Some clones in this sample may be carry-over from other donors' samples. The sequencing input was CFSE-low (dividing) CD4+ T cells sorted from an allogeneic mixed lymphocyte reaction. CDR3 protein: CSVSKGLADTQYF. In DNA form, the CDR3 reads TGCAGCGTTAGTAAGGGCCTGGCGGATACGCAGTATTTT.